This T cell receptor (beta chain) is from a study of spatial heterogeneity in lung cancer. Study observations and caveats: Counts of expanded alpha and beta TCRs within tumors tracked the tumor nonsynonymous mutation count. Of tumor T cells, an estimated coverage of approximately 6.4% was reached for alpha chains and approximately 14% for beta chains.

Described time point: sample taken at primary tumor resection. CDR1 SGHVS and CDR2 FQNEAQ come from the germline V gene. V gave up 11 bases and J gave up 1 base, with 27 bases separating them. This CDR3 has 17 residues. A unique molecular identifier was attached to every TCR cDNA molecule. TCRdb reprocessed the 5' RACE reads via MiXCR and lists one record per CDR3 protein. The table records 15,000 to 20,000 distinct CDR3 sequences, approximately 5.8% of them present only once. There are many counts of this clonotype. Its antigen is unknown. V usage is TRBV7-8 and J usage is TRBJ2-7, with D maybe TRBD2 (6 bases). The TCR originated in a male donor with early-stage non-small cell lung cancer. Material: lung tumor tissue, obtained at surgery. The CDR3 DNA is TGTGCCTCCAGCCACCCGTCCTCCGGGACTTTTTCCTACGAGCAGTACTTC. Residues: CASSHPSSGTFSYEQYF.